This T cell receptor beta chain derives from a study of blood T cell repertoires in COVID-19. About the study: There were acute and convalescent COVID-19 samples, and they came from the United States, Italy and Spain.

As handled by the study authors: Reference gene primers were amplified, and this amplification served to estimate nucleated cell counts. Produced via immunoSEQ multiplex PCR; TCRdb's table is partial and in-frame only. The V and J calls and clone size come from that table; D and trimming were worked out from the DNA. The repertoire includes approximately 200,000 clones, roughly three quarters of them detected once, and about 6.5% sits in the top ten. CDR1 SNHLY and CDR2 FYNNEI come from the germline V gene. The germline V and J ends were trimmed by 6 bases and 4 bases, with 8 bases remaining between them. This CDR3 has 12 amino acids. In its sample, this clone was seen once. Followed longitudinally, the Seattle patients had been enrolled during active infection.

Sample: peripheral blood. This chain uses TRBV2 with TRBJ2-3, with D unclear. The TCR was taken from a woman aged 40 to 49 with COVID-19, enrolled during active disease. This chain's CDR3 is CASRQMADTQYF. For the CDR3, the DNA is TGTGCCAGCAGACAGATGGCAGATACGCAGTATTTT.